This T cell receptor beta chain was sequenced for a study of blood T cells in healthy people across ages. Regarding the study as a whole: A strong correlation was seen between TCR beta diversity and naive T cell percentage. Measured against age, TCR beta diversity per million T cells decreased in a roughly linear manner. Aged donors had fewer naive CD4+ cells and lower diversity than long-lived donors.

The CDR3 covers 18 residues. Germline V gives CDR1 MDHEN, CDR2 SYDVKM. Between the trimmed V and J ends, which lost 4 bases and 1 base, there was a span of 17 bases. With a J-beta primer mix and a sample-barcoded 5' primer, a second PCR ran about 7 to 11 cycles. At least 2.5 million CDR3-containing paired-end reads were obtained per sample. TCRdb analysed the 5' RACE reads with MiXCR anew, one entry per CDR3 protein. Of 1.8 million or so distinct CDR3 sequences detected, about 39% appear once; the ten largest clones hold roughly 23%. This clonotype was found a few times. Its antigen is as yet unknown. V and J are TRBV28 and TRBJ2-6; D might be TRBD1 (6 bases). This TCR was recovered from a human donor in good health. Sequenced input: blood. The CDR3, as DNA: TGTGCCAGCAGTTCCTACAGGGCTCTTGTATCTGGGGCCAACGTCCTGACTTTC. Amino acid sequence: CASSSYRALVSGANVLTF.